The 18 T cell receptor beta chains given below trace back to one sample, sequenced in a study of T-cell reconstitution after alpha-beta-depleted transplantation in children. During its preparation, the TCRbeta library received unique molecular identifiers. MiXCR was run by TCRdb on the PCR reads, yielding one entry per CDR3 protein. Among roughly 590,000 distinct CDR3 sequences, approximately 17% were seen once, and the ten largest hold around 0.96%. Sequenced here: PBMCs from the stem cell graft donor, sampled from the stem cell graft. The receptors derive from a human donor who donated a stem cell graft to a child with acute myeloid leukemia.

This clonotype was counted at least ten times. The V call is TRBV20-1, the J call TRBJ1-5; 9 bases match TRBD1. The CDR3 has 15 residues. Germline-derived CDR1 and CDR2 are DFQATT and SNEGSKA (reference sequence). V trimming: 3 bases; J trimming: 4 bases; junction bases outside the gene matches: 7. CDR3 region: CSASPMDRGNQPQHF. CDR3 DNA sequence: TGCAGTGCTAGTCCCATGGACAGGGGAAATCAGCCCCAGCATTTT.

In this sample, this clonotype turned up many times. This CDR3 reads CASSSPYEQYF. CDR3 bases: TGCGCCAGCAGCTCTCCCTACGAGCAGTACTTC. This chain joins TRBV5-1 and TRBJ2-7; D is uncertain. This CDR3 has 11 residues. The V end was cut by 3 bases, the J end by 2 bases, with 3 bases between. Germline V lookup: CDR1 SGHRS, CDR2 YFSETQ.

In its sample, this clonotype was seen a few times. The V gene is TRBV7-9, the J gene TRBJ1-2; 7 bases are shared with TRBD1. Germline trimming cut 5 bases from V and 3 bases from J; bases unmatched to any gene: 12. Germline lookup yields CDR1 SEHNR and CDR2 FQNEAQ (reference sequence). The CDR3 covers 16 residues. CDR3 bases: TGTGCCAGCAGCAGGGGGGACAGACCTGCGTACTATGGCTACACCTTC. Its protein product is CASSRGDRPAYYGYTF. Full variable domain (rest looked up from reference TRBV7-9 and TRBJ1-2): DTGVSQNPRHKITKRGQNVTFRCDPISEHNRLYWYRQTLGQGPEFLTYFQNEAQLEKSRLLSDRFSAERPKGSFSTLEIQRTEQGDSAMYLCASSRGDRPAYYGYTFGSGTRLTVV.

The CDR3 here is CATSRVGGGGLNTGELFF. CDR3 sequence (DNA): TGTGCCACCAGCAGAGTCGGCGGGGGGGGACTGAACACCGGGGAGCTGTTTTTT. V usage is TRBV15 and J usage is TRBJ2-2, with 9 bases fitting TRBD2. This CDR3 is built from 18 residues. V trimming: 1 base; J trimming: 1 base; junction bases outside the gene matches: 7. Germline lookup yields CDR1 LNHNV and CDR2 YYDKDF (reference sequence).

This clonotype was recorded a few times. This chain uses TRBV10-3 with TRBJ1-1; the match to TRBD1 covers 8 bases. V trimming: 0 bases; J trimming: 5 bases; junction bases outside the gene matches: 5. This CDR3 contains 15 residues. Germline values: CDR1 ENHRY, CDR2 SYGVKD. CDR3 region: CAISESPQGDTEAFF. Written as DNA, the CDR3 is TGTGCCATCAGTGAGTCCCCACAGGGGGATACTGAAGCTTTCTTT.

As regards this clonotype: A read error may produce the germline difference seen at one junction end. This chain's CDR3 is CASSDLWNMGYDEQFF. DNA for the CDR3: TGTGCCAGCAGTGATTTGTGGAATATGGGCTACGATGAGCAGTTCTTC. This sequence joins TRBV6-1 and TRBJ2-1, with D unclear. This CDR3 contains 16 residues. Per germline, CDR1 MNHNS and CDR2 SASEGT.

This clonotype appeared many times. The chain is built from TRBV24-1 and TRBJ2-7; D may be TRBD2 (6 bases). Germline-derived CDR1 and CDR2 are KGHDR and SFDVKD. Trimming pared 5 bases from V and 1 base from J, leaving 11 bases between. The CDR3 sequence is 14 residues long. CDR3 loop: CATSAAGQSYEQYF. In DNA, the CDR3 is TGTGCCACCAGTGCCGCGGGGCAGTCCTACGAGCAGTACTTC.

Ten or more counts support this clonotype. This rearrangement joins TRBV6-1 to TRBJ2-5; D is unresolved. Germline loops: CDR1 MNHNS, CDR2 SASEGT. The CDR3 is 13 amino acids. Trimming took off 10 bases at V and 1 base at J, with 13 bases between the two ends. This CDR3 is CATRGPFQETQYF. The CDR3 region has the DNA TGTGCCACCCGAGGTCCTTTCCAAGAGACCCAGTACTTC.

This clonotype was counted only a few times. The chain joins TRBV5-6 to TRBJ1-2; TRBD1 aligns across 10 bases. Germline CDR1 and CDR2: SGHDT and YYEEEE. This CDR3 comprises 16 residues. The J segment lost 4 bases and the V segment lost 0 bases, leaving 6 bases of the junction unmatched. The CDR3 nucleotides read TGTGCCAGCAGCTTGGAAAGGGACAGGGGTGGCTATGGCTACACCTTC. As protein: CASSLERDRGGYGYTF.

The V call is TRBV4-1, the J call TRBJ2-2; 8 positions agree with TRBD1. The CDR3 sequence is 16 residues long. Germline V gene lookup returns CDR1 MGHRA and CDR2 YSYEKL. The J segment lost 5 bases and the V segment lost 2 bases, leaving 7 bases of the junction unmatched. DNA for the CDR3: TGCGCCAGCAGCCAACAAGACAGGGGCGGGACCGGGGAGCTGTTTTTT. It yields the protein CASSQQDRGGTGELFF.

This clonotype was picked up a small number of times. The chain's CDR3 is CASSSPGGEQFF. The CDR3 DNA follows: TGTGCCAGCAGCTCACCAGGGGGCGAGCAGTTCTTC. The chain carries TRBV7-3 and TRBJ2-1, with 8 bases lining up with TRBD1. Germline assignment: CDR1 SGHTA and CDR2 FQGTGA. This CDR3 region has 12 residues. The V segment lost 4 bases and the J segment 10 bases; nucleotides outside the gene matches: 3.

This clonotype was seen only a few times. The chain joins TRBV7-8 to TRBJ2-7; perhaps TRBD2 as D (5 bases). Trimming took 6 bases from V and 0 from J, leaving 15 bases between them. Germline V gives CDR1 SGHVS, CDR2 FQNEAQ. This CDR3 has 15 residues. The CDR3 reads CASSLREGSSYEQYF. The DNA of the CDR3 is TGTGCCAGCAGTCTGAGGGAAGGGAGCTCCTACGAGCAGTACTTC.

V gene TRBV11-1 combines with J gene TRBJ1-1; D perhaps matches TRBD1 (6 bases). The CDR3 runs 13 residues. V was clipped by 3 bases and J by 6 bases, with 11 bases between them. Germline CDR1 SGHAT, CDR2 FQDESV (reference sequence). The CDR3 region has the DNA TGTGCCAGCAGCTTGAACAGGGAACCTGAAGCTTTCTTT. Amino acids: CASSLNREPEAFF.

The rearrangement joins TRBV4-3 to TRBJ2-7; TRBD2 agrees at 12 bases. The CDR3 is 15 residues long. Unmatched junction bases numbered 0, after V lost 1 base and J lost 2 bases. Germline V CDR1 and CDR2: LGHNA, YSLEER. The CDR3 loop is CASSQGLAGAYEQYF. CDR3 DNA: TGCGCCAGCAGCCAAGGACTAGCGGGGGCCTACGAGCAGTACTTC.

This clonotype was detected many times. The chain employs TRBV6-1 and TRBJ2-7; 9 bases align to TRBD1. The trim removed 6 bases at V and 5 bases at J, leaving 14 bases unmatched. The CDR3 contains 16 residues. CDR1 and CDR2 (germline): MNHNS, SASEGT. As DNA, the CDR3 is TGTGCCAGCAGCGCCCGGGGGCCGGGACAGGGAAACGAGCAGTACGTC. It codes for CASSARGPGQGNEQYV.

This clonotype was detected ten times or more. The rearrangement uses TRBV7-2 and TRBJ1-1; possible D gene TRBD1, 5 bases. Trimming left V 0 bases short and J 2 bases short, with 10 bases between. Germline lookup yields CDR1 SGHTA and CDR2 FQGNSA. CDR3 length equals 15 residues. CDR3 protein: CASSLAPGTNTEAFF. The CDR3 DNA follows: TGTGCCAGCAGCTTAGCCCCCGGGACTAACACTGAAGCTTTCTTT.

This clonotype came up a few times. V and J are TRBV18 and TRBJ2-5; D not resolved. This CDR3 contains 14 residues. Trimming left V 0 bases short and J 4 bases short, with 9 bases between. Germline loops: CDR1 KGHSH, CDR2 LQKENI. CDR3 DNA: TGTGCCAGCTCACCACCATTTTTTAGAGAGACCCAGTACTTC. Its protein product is CASSPPFFRETQYF.

The CDR3 nucleotides read TGCAGTGCCCCTCACGGGCTTCGTAATGAAAAACTGTTTTTT. It yields the protein CSAPHGLRNEKLFF. This rearrangement joins TRBV20-1 to TRBJ1-4; no firm D call. V lost 6 bases and J 4 bases, leaving 15 bases between the germline ends. The germline V gene encodes CDR1 DFQATT and CDR2 SNEGSKA (reference sequence). The CDR3 consists of 14 residues.